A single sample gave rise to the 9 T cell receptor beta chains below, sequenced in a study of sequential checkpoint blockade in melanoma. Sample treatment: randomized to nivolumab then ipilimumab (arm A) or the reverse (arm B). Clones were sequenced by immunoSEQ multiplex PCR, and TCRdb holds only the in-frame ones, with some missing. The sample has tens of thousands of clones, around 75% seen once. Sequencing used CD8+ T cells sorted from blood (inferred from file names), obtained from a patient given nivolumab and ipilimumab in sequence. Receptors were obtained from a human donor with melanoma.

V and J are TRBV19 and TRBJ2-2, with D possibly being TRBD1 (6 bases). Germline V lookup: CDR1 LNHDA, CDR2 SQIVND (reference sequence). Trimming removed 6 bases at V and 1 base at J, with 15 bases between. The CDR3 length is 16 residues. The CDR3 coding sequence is TGTGCCAGTAGCACGTCGACAGGATGGAACACCGGGGAGCTGTTTTTT. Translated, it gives CASSTSTGWNTGELFF.

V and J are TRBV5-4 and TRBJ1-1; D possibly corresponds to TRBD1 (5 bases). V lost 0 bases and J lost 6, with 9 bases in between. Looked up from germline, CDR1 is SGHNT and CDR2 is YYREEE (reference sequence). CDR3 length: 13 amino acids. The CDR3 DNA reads TGTGCCAGCAGCTTGGAGGGGAGGGCTGAAGCTTTCTTT. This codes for CASSLEGRAEAFF.

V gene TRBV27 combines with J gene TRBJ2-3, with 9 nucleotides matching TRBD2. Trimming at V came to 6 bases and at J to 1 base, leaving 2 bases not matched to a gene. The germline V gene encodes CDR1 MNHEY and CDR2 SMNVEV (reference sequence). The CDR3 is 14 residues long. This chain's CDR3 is CASRAGGGTDTQYF. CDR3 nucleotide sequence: TGTGCCAGCAGGGCGGGGGGGGGCACAGATACGCAGTATTTT.

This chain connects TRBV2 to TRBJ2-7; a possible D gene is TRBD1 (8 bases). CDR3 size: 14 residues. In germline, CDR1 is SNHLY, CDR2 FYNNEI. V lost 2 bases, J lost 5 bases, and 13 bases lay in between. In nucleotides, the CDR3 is TGTGCCAGCAGTGAAACAGGGGGGGTCCACGAGCAGTACTTC. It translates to CASSETGGVHEQYF.

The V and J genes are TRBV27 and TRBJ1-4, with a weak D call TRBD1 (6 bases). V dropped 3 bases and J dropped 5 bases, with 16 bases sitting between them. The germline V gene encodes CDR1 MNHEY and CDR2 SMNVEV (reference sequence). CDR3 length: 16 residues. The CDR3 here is CASSLIWGGANEKLFF. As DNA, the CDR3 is TGTGCCAGCAGTTTGATTTGGGGGGGCGCAAATGAAAAACTGTTTTTT.

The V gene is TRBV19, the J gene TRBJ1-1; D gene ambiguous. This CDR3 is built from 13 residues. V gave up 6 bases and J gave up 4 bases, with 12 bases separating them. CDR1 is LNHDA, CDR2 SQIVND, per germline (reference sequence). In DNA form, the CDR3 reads TGTGCCAGTAGGGCCCCGGGGAGCACTGAAGCTTTCTTT. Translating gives CASRAPGSTEAFF.

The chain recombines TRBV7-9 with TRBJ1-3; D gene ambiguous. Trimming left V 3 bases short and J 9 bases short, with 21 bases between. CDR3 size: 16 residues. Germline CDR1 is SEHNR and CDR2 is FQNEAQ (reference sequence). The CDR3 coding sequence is TGTGCCAGCAGCTTCGACGGTGGAAGACTGGAGGGCACCATATATTTT. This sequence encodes CASSFDGGRLEGTIYF.

The CDR3 DNA sequence: TGTGCCAGCAGTTACCAAGCGGGAGGCCCCCACGAGCAGTACTTC. It is translated as CASSYQAGGPHEQYF. The chain couples TRBV6-5 to TRBJ2-7; 9 bases align to TRBD2. The germline V gene has CDR1 MNHEY and CDR2 SVGAGI. After removal of 2 bases from V and 5 bases from J, the junction contained 7 bases not matched to a gene. The length of the CDR3 is 15 residues.

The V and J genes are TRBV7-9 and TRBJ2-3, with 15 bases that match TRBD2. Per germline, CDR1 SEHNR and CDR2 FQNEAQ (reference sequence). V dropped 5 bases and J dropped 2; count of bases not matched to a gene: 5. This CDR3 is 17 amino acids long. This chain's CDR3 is CASSPGTSGGSTDTQYF. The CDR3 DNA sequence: TGTGCCAGCAGCCCCGGGACTAGCGGGGGGTCCACAGATACGCAGTATTTT.